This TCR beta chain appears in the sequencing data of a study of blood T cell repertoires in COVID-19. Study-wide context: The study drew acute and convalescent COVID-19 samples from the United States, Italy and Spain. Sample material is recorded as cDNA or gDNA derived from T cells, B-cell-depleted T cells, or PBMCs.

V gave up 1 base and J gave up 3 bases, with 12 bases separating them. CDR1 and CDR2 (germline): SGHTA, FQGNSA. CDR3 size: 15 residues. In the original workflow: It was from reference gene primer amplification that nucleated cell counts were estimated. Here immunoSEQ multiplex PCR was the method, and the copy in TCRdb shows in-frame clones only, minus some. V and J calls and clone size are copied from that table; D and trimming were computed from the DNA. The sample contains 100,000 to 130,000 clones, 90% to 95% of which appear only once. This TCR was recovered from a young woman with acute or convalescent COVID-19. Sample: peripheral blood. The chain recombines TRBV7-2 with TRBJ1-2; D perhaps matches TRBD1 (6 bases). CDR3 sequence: CASSLGAGGDYGYTF. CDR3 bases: TGTGCCAGCAGCTTAGGGGCGGGGGGCGACTATGGCTACACCTTC.